This T cell receptor (beta chain) comes out of a study of T cells in Graves' hyperthyroidism and ophthalmopathy. Stable disease denoted Graves' hyperthyroidism without ophthalmopathy progression within 18 months. With a duration under 2 months, the hyperthyroidism was newly diagnosed in patients aged 18 to 65. Isolation of PBMCs was performed on about 9.9 ml fresh peripheral blood. TCR beta CDR3 regions were amplified from RNA transcripts. In the first-round RT-PCR of the TCR CDR3, the HTBI primer set was used. TCRdb reprocessed the multiplex PCR reads with MiXCR, giving one entry per CDR3 protein. The data contain some 300,000 distinct CDR3 sequences, approximately 16% of them singletons. This receptor was obtained from a man aged 30 to 45 with Graves' hyperthyroidism. Material: blood.

The chain's CDR3 is CASKLSGRGDGYTF. The CDR3 DNA follows: TGTGCCAGCAAATTATCAGGGAGGGGTGATGGCTACACCTTC. V is TRBV6-1 and J is TRBJ1-2, with a tentative D call TRBD1 (5 bases). CDR3 length: 14 residues. Germline V gene sequence: CDR1 MNHNS, CDR2 SASEGT. The V and J ends lost 7 bases and 6 bases respectively, with 18 bases between them.